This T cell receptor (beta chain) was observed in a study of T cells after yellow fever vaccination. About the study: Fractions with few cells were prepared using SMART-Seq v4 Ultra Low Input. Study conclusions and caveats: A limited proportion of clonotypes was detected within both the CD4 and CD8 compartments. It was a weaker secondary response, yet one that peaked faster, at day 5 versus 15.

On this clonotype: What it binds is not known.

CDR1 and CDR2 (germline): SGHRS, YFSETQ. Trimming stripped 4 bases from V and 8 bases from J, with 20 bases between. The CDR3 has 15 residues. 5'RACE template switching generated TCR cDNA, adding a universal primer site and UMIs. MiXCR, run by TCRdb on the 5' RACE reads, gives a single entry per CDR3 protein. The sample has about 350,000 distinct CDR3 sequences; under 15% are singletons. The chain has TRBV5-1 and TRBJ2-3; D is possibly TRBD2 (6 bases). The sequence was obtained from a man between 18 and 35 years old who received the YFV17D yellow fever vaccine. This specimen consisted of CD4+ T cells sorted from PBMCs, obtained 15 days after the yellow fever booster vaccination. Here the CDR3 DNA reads TGCGCCAGCAGCAGGGACGGGAGCCAGGGATTTACGCAGTATTTT. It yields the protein CASSRDGSQGFTQYF.